This TCR beta chain was sequenced in a study of blood T cell repertoires in COVID-19. The CDR3 is 15 residues long. The germline CDR1 and CDR2 sequences are SGDLS and YYNGEE. V lost 4 bases and J lost 4, with 17 bases in between. Produced via immunoSEQ multiplex PCR; TCRdb's table is partial and in-frame only. The profile shows approximately 140,000 clones, approximately 87% of them singletons. Only one count was recorded for this clone. The TCR was taken from a woman in her twenties or thirties with acute COVID-19. The sequencing input was PBMCs or T cells enriched from blood (not recorded which). The V gene is TRBV9, the J gene TRBJ2-5; the D gene is possibly TRBD1 (6 bases). The CDR3 bases are TGTGCCAGCAGCCCCCAAGGGGGAGTCTTAGAGACCCAGTACTTC. Its translation is CASSPQGGVLETQYF.